The 32 T cell receptor beta chains given below trace back to one sample, sequenced in a study of Ad26.COV2.S vaccination and SARS-CoV-2 variants. Repertoires were generated with immunoSEQ multiplex PCR, while TCRdb's copy carries only in-frame clones and drops some. In the table there are 300,000 to 350,000 clones, around four fifths of which are singletons. Treatment given: roughly 18 received Ad26.COV2.S at low or high dose, single or two shots; about 5 received placebo; per-sample allocation not given. On day 63 after the first injection, vaccine and placebo recipients gave samples. The specimen was peripheral blood, collected in a trial of Ad26.COV2.S vaccine versus placebo. The source is a person aged 18-60 years who received the Ad26.COV2.S COVID-19 vaccine or a placebo.

The chain combines TRBV18 with TRBJ2-7; 11 bases agree with TRBD1. This CDR3 spans 14 amino acids. The ends lost 3 bases at V and 5 bases at J; junction bases unmatched: 3. Germline V CDR1 and CDR2: KGHSH, LQKENI. CDR3 sequence: CASSPGTGGDEQYF. The CDR3 DNA is TGTGCCAGCTCACCCGGGACAGGGGGAGACGAGCAGTACTTC. Full variable domain (missing parts from reference TRBV18 and TRBJ2-7): NAGVMQNPRHLVRRRGQEARLRCSPMKGHSHVYWYRQLPEEGLKFMVYLQKENIIDESGMPKERFSAEFPKEGPSILRIQQVVRGDSAAYFCASSPGTGGDEQYFGPGTRLTVT.

This clone was observed a single time. This chain uses TRBV11-2 with TRBJ2-7; D remains unclear. Trimming removed 10 bases from V and 4 bases from J, with 17 bases in between. Germline V CDR1 and CDR2: SGHAT, FQNNGV. CDR3 size: 13 residues. The CDR3 region is CATMGPNRYEQYF. The DNA of the CDR3 is TGTGCCACCATGGGTCCGAACCGGTACGAGCAGTACTTC.

The chain uses TRBV7-9 and TRBJ2-7; no firm D call. V shed 9 bases and J shed 1 base, with 13 bases lying between them. The CDR3 covers 13 residues. CDR1 SEHNR and CDR2 FQNEAQ come from the germline V gene (reference sequence). CDR3 protein: CASCGISSYEQYF. DNA for the CDR3: TGTGCCAGTTGTGGAATATCATCCTACGAGCAGTACTTC.

In DNA, the CDR3 is TGTGCCACCGACAGTGGGGGCTATCATGGCTACACCTTC. This encodes CATDSGGYHGYTF. J is TRBJ1-2 and V is TRBV10-3, with D tentatively TRBD1 (6 bases). Germline V gene sequence: CDR1 ENHRY, CDR2 SYGVKD. The CDR3 length is 13 residues. The V and J ends lost 10 bases and 6 bases respectively, with 18 bases between them.

The chain has TRBV19 and TRBJ2-2; TRBD1 matches at 9 bases. The J segment lost 0 bases and the V segment lost 7 bases, leaving 3 bases of the junction unmatched. Germline assignment: CDR1 LNHDA and CDR2 SQIVND (reference sequence). The CDR3 covers 15 residues. The CDR3 loop is CASTRDRANTGELFF. The CDR3 DNA reads as TGTGCCAGTACCCGGGACAGGGCGAACACCGGGGAGCTGTTTTTT.

The chain carries TRBV5-1 and TRBJ2-1, with 16 bases that match TRBD2. The trim removed 4 bases at V and 9 bases at J, leaving 13 bases unmatched. This CDR3 is built from 18 residues. Germline-derived CDR1 and CDR2 are SGHRS and YFSETQ. The DNA for the CDR3 is TGCGCCAGCAGCCCGGCCCCGGGACTAGCGGGGGGGCCAGGTGAGCAGTTCTTC. As protein: CASSPAPGLAGGPGEQFF.

The rearrangement links TRBV18 to TRBJ2-7; D is unclear. The CDR3 is made up of 13 amino acids. Trimming stripped 2 bases from V and 6 bases from J, with 11 bases between. CDR1 and CDR2 from the germline V gene are KGHSH and LQKENI. The chain's CDR3 is CASSPTAVREQYF. The CDR3 nucleotides are TGTGCCAGCTCACCAACGGCGGTTCGCGAGCAGTACTTC. Full variable domain (rest looked up from reference TRBV18 and TRBJ2-7): NAGVMQNPRHLVRRRGQEARLRCSPMKGHSHVYWYRQLPEEGLKFMVYLQKENIIDESGMPKERFSAEFPKEGPSILRIQQVVRGDSAAYFCASSPTAVREQYFGPGTRLTVT.

In nucleotides, the CDR3 is TGTGCCAGCAGCCCCTCATCAGGCGCCTCAGAGACCCAGTACTTC. Protein: CASSPSSGASETQYF. This sequence joins TRBV7-2 and TRBJ2-5; no definite D call. V was shortened by 5 bases and J by 4 bases, with 17 bases between the two germline ends. This CDR3 spans 15 amino acids. The germline V gene has CDR1 SGHTA and CDR2 FQGNSA.

The chain combines TRBV6-1 with TRBJ1-1, with D hard to call. The CDR3 consists of 14 residues. Germline-derived CDR1 and CDR2 are MNHNS and SASEGT. Trimming cost V 0 bases and J 2 bases, with 7 bases left between them. In DNA form, the CDR3 reads TGTGCCAGCAGTGAAGCAGACGGTAACACTGAAGCTTTCTTT. This translates into CASSEADGNTEAFF.

The chain uses TRBV7-2 and TRBJ1-3; D unclear. The CDR3 sequence is 13 residues long. V was cut by 1 base and J by 5 bases, with 6 bases left in between. Germline V gene lookup returns CDR1 SGHTA and CDR2 FQGNSA. The CDR3 sequence is CASSLDLRNTIYF. DNA of the CDR3: TGTGCCAGCAGCTTAGATTTAAGAAACACCATATATTTT. Based on the CDR3 plus reference TRBV7-2 and TRBJ1-3, the full variable domain is GAGVSQSPSNKVTEKGKDVELRCDPISGHTALYWYRQSLGQGLEFLIYFQGNSAPDKSGLPSDRFSAERTGGSVSTLTIQRTQQEDSAVYLCASSLDLRNTIYFGEGSWLTVV.

This chain joins TRBV6-5 and TRBJ2-3; tentatively, D is TRBD1 (6 bases). Germline CDR1 MNHEY, CDR2 SVGAGI. Trimming took off 7 bases at V and 4 bases at J, with 18 bases between the two ends. The CDR3 has 15 amino acids. CDR3: CASTSRGRGADTQYF. For the CDR3, the DNA is TGTGCCAGCACATCAAGGGGCAGGGGCGCAGATACGCAGTATTTT.

This chain uses TRBV12-3 or TRBV12-4 with TRBJ2-7; D ambiguous. The CDR3 sequence is 12 residues long. V lost 4 bases to trimming and J lost 6 bases, with 10 bases between them. CDR3 nucleotides: TGTGCCAGCAGTTCCCGTAACCCCGAGCAGTACTTC. Protein sequence: CASSSRNPEQYF.

V usage is TRBV5-6 and J usage is TRBJ2-7; 8 bases match TRBD1. This CDR3 has 17 amino acids. V trimming: 1 base; J trimming: 2 bases; junction bases outside the gene matches: 11. The germline gives CDR1 SGHDT, CDR2 YYEEEE. The CDR3 nucleotides read TGTGCCAGCAGCTTGCAGGGGTGGACAGGGTATGCCTACGAGCAGTACTTC. Amino acids: CASSLQGWTGYAYEQYF.

The chain joins TRBV19 to TRBJ2-3; perhaps TRBD2 as D (5 bases). CDR1 and CDR2 (germline): LNHDA, SQIVND (reference sequence). CDR3 size: 15 residues. V was trimmed by 6 bases and J by 0 bases, leaving 13 bases between them. The CDR3 nucleotides are TGTGCCAGTAGGTCGAGGCCGGGAAGCACAGATACGCAGTATTTT. It codes for CASRSRPGSTDTQYF.

V gene TRBV4-1 combines with J gene TRBJ2-2; 12 nucleotides agree with TRBD1. Germline V gene data show CDR1 as MGHRA and CDR2 as YSYEKL. The CDR3 runs 16 residues. V lost 4 bases and J lost 7; bases outside the gene matches: 7. The CDR3 nucleotides read TGCGCCAGCAGCCGTAGGGACAGGGGGCCTGGCGGGGAGCTGTTTTTT. Protein product: CASSRRDRGPGGELFF.

This chain joins TRBV12-3 or TRBV12-4 and TRBJ1-2; D not resolved. V lost 5 bases to trimming and J lost 8 bases, with 15 bases between them. The CDR3 length is 13 residues. CDR3 amino acids: CASSPREGHGYTF. The CDR3 DNA is TGTGCCAGCAGTCCTCGGGAGGGCCACGGCTACACCTTC.

The chain links TRBV5-6 to TRBJ2-1; tentatively, D is TRBD1 (5 bases). V was pared by 4 bases and J by 2 bases, with 7 bases between. Germline V lookup: CDR1 SGHDT, CDR2 YYEEEE. The CDR3 sequence is 13 residues long. The CDR3 nucleotides read TGTGCCAGCAGCAGGGGCCCCTACAATGAGCAGTTCTTC. Residues: CASSRGPYNEQFF.

This clone was observed a handful of times. This rearrangement joins TRBV5-1 to TRBJ2-7; D is unresolved. Trimming stripped 0 bases from V and 3 bases from J, with 13 bases between. This CDR3 contains 15 residues. Looked up from germline, CDR1 is SGHRS and CDR2 is YFSETQ. The CDR3 protein is CASSLDTTLRYEQYF. The DNA for the CDR3 is TGCGCCAGCAGCTTGGACACGACACTTCGCTACGAGCAGTACTTC.

This rearrangement joins TRBV6-5 to TRBJ1-6, with TRBD1 as a possible D gene (5 bases). CDR1 is MNHEY and CDR2 is SVGAGI in the germline V gene. The CDR3 is 14 amino acids. V was pared by 6 bases and J by 5 bases, with 11 bases between. CDR3 loop: CASSRVMNNSPLHF. CDR3 bases: TGTGCCAGCAGCAGGGTTATGAATAATTCACCCCTCCACTTT.

The CDR3 nucleotides are TGTGCCAGCTCACCGGCTGACGGCGACTCTGGAAACACCATATATTTT. This sequence encodes CASSPADGDSGNTIYF. This chain links TRBV18 with TRBJ1-3; the D is unclear. V was shortened by 3 bases and J by 0 bases, with 12 bases between the two germline ends. The CDR3 contains 16 residues. From germline, CDR1 is KGHSH and CDR2 LQKENI.

Turning to this clone: The same CDR3 can be traced to other DNA sequences in this sample. The chain recombines TRBV7-8 with TRBJ2-7; D uncertain. From germline, CDR1 is SGHVS and CDR2 FQNEAQ. The CDR3 is 12 residues long. Trimming took off 2 bases at V and 4 bases at J, with 6 bases between the two ends. Here the CDR3 DNA reads TGTGCCAGCAGCTTACTAGGGTACGAGCAGTACTTC. It is translated as CASSLLGYEQYF.

The chain is built from TRBV24-1 and TRBJ2-7, with TRBD1 matching 11 bases. CDR3 length: 16 amino acids. Germline V lookup: CDR1 KGHDR, CDR2 SFDVKD. The J segment lost 3 bases and the V segment lost 11 bases, leaving 14 bases of the junction unmatched. The CDR3 region is CARTGGLVDPGYEQYF. CDR3 bases: TGTGCCAGGACAGGGGGCTTAGTGGATCCGGGCTACGAGCAGTACTTC.

J is TRBJ2-7 and V is TRBV14; D is possibly TRBD1 or TRBD2 (5 bases each). V gave up 1 base and J gave up 7 bases, with 14 bases separating them. The CDR3 sequence is 14 residues long. Germline CDR1 is SGHDN and CDR2 is FVKESK. The CDR3 DNA sequence: TGTGCCAGCAGCCAAGTACGTCGGGGCCATGAGCAGTACTTC. Translation gives CASSQVRRGHEQYF.

In DNA, the CDR3 is TGCGCCAGCAGCAAGGAGGGACAGCGGTTGAACACTGAAGCTTTCTTT. Residues: CASSKEGQRLNTEAFF. This chain joins TRBV5-1 and TRBJ1-1; TRBD1 matches at 7 bases. Trimming removed 4 bases from V and 0 bases from J; junction bases left unmatched: 9. The CDR3 spans 16 residues. Looked up from germline, CDR1 is SGHRS and CDR2 is YFSETQ.

DNA for the CDR3: TGTGCCAGCAGGGGCAGACAGGGCCGCGGCTCCTACGAGCAGTACTTC. It translates to CASRGRQGRGSYEQYF. The chain is built from TRBV2 and TRBJ2-7, with 7 bases aligning to TRBD1. V was pared by 6 bases and J by 0 bases, with 11 bases of the junction left unmatched. The CDR3 is 16 residues long. Looked up from germline, CDR1 is SNHLY and CDR2 is FYNNEI.

Here the CDR3 DNA reads TGTGCCAGCAGCTGGGGGACTAACTATGGCTACACCTTC. Its protein is CASSWGTNYGYTF. V usage is TRBV5-4 and J usage is TRBJ1-2; D possibly corresponds to TRBD1 (5 bases). CDR1 is SGHNT and CDR2 is YYREEE in the germline V gene (reference sequence). The CDR3 length is 13 residues. The V and J ends lost 3 bases and 0 bases respectively, with 6 bases between them.

V usage is TRBV5-6 and J usage is TRBJ1-2; D is uncertain. The germline V and J ends were trimmed by 1 base and 6 bases, with 7 bases remaining between them. Germline V lookup: CDR1 SGHDT, CDR2 YYEEEE. This CDR3 is 12 amino acids long. Written as DNA, the CDR3 is TGTGCCAGCAGCTTGTCCGTGGATGGCTACACCTTC. Amino acids: CASSLSVDGYTF. Filled out from reference TRBV5-6 and TRBJ1-2, the complete variable domain reads DAGVTQSPTHLIKTRGQQVTLRCSPKSGHDTVSWYQQALGQGPQFIFQYYEEEERQRGNFPDRFSGHQFPNYSSELNVNALLLGDSALYLCASSLSVDGYTFGSGTRLTVV.

The chain uses TRBV27 and TRBJ2-7, with 10 bases that match TRBD2. This CDR3 is 16 amino acids long. Germline V lookup: CDR1 MNHEY, CDR2 SMNVEV (reference sequence). V lost 0 bases, J lost 2 bases, and 4 bases stayed unmatched. The DNA for the CDR3 is TGTGCCAGCAGTTTATCGACTAGCGGGCTACCCTACGAGCAGTACTTC. Encoded protein: CASSLSTSGLPYEQYF.

The chain employs TRBV5-4 and TRBJ2-4, with 12 bases lining up with TRBD1. The CDR3 is 18 amino acids. From germline, CDR1 is SGHNT and CDR2 YYREEE (reference sequence). V shed 0 bases and J 6 bases; nucleotides not matched to a gene: 10. CDR3 nucleotides: TGTGCCAGCAGCTTGGGCCGGGACAGGGGGCTAGGGGGAAACATTCAGTACTTC. Its protein is CASSLGRDRGLGGNIQYF.

The chain has TRBV7-9 and TRBJ2-2; a weak D match, TRBD2 (6 bases). V was clipped by 1 base and J by 5 bases, with 20 bases between them. The CDR3 is 18 amino acids. Germline-derived CDR1 and CDR2 are SEHNR and FQNEAQ (reference sequence). CDR3 bases: TGTGCCAGCAGCTTAGGTCCCTACAGTCCGGCGGGGACCGGGGAGCTGTTTTTT. Translation: CASSLGPYSPAGTGELFF.

The CDR3 DNA sequence: TGTGCCAGCAGCCCCTTTCAGGTTGAAAGCGAAAAACTGTTTTTT. Its protein product is CASSPFQVESEKLFF. The genes are TRBV7-9 and TRBJ1-4; D is unclear. Per germline, CDR1 SEHNR and CDR2 FQNEAQ (reference sequence). Trimming took off 5 bases at V and 8 bases at J, with 18 bases between the two ends. The CDR3 consists of 15 residues.

CDR3 protein: CASSSTRGRAGYTF. DNA of the CDR3: TGCGCCAGCAGCTCGACTCGGGGCAGGGCTGGCTACACCTTC. V gene TRBV5-1 combines with J gene TRBJ1-2; tentatively, D is TRBD1 (5 bases). V was pared by 3 bases and J by 7 bases, with 16 bases between. CDR3 length: 14 amino acids. Germline loops: CDR1 SGHRS, CDR2 YFSETQ.